This passage covers 13 T cell receptor beta chains from one sample sequenced in a study of blood T cell repertoires in COVID-19. TCRdb's copy holds only in-frame clones and misses some; the assay was immunoSEQ multiplex PCR. This sample has about 82,000 clones, with 78% found just once. Sample: peripheral blood. The source of these receptors is a man between 60 and 70 years old with COVID-19, enrolled during active disease.

The chain joins TRBV18 to TRBJ1-2; tentative D call: TRBD1 (6 bases). Germline lookup yields CDR1 KGHSH and CDR2 LQKENI. V was pared by 3 bases and J by 0 bases, with 14 bases between. This CDR3 spans 16 amino acids. The CDR3 DNA follows: TGTGCCAGCTCACCCACTGCCCAGGGGACTAACTATGGCTACACCTTC. It yields the protein CASSPTAQGTNYGYTF.

The gene calls are TRBV15 and TRBJ2-5; D gene unclear. Germline V gene sequence: CDR1 LNHNV, CDR2 YYDKDF (reference sequence). Trimming took 0 bases from V and 2 from J, leaving 10 bases between them. The CDR3 contains 15 residues. DNA of the CDR3: TGTGCCACCAGCAGAGAACGGTTGATACAAGAGACCCAGTACTTC. This translates into CATSRERLIQETQYF.

In this sample, this clone turned up once. The chain recombines TRBV29-1 with TRBJ1-2; D might be TRBD1 (6 bases). CDR3 length: 13 amino acids. Germline V gene data show CDR1 as SQVTM and CDR2 as ANQGSEA. V lost 5 bases, J lost 0 bases, and 10 bases lay in between. CDR3 nucleotide sequence: TGCAGCGTTTGGGGGGGCTCTAACTATGGCTACACCTTC. Amino acid sequence: CSVWGGSNYGYTF.

The genes are TRBV9 and TRBJ2-7, with a possible D match to TRBD1 (6 bases). The length of the CDR3 is 17 residues. From germline, CDR1 is SGDLS and CDR2 YYNGEE. The ends were cut back, 3 bases at V and 2 bases at J, with 21 bases in the middle. CDR3 DNA: TGTGCCAGCAGCGCCCTTCCCTCGGGACACCTAACCTACGAGCAGTACTTC. It codes for CASSALPSGHLTYEQYF.

The chain joins TRBV11-2 to TRBJ2-7, with D tentatively TRBD2 (6 bases). CDR1 is SGHAT, CDR2 FQNNGV, per germline. This CDR3 has 18 residues. Trimming took off 0 bases at V and 3 bases at J, with 21 bases between the two ends. The CDR3 protein is CASSLDRLGGPPNYEQYF. The CDR3, as DNA: TGTGCCAGCAGCTTAGATCGGCTGGGAGGCCCCCCCAACTACGAGCAGTACTTC.

This clone has a single count. The chain recombines TRBV19 with TRBJ2-1; weak D call: TRBD2 (6 bases). Germline V gene lookup returns CDR1 LNHDA and CDR2 SQIVND (reference sequence). V lost 3 bases, J lost 3 bases, and 9 bases lay in between. The CDR3 is made up of 14 amino acids. This chain's CDR3 is CASSISGVYNEQFF. Written as DNA, the CDR3 is TGTGCCAGTAGTATCTCGGGAGTCTACAATGAGCAGTTCTTC.

This clone was seen ten or more times. V and J are TRBV7-3 and TRBJ2-7; D unclear. The CDR3 length is 14 residues. Trimming shortened V by 0 bases and J by 3 bases, and 9 bases separated the two germline ends. The germline gives CDR1 SGHTA, CDR2 FQGTGA. Written as DNA, the CDR3 is TGTGCCAGCAGCTTAACGCGTACTTACTACGAGCAGTACTTC. Translation: CASSLTRTYYEQYF.

J is TRBJ2-5 and V is TRBV12-3 or TRBV12-4; possible D gene TRBD1, 5 bases. V lost 2 bases, J lost 3 bases, and 7 bases lay in between. The CDR3 sequence is 13 residues long. The CDR3 sequence is CASSLRGKETQYF. In DNA, the CDR3 is TGTGCCAGCAGTTTAAGGGGCAAAGAGACCCAGTACTTC.

This rearrangement joins TRBV20-1 to TRBJ2-1, with D unresolved. CDR1 and CDR2 from the germline V gene are DFQATT and SNEGSKA (reference sequence). The CDR3 totals 10 residues. The V gene lost 5 bases and the J gene lost 7 bases, with 6 bases spanning the gap. Here the CDR3 reads CSAEVNEQFF. The CDR3 nucleotides read TGCAGTGCTGAGGTAAATGAGCAGTTCTTC.

V and J are TRBV9 and TRBJ2-3, with 8 bases aligning to TRBD1. The CDR3 runs 16 residues. The ends lost 1 base at V and 4 bases at J; junction bases unmatched: 8. Germline CDR1 reads SGDLS; CDR2 reads YYNGEE. This CDR3 is CASSVSGDRPSDTQYF. In DNA, the CDR3 is TGTGCCAGCAGCGTATCCGGGGACAGGCCCTCAGATACGCAGTATTTT.

The chain has TRBV5-4 and TRBJ1-2; D may be TRBD1 (5 bases). V shed 0 bases and J shed 6 bases, with 18 bases lying between them. This CDR3 contains 16 residues. Germline V CDR1 and CDR2: SGHNT, YYREEE (reference sequence). CDR3 DNA sequence: TGTGCCAGCAGCTTGGAGTTGGGGCTGGGCTTGAATGGCTACACCTTC. This sequence encodes CASSLELGLGLNGYTF.

The chain is built from TRBV9 and TRBJ1-5, with 8 nucleotides matching TRBD1. The CDR3 is 14 amino acids. Trimming took 2 bases from V and 5 from J; bases not matched to a gene: 3. From germline, CDR1 is SGDLS and CDR2 YYNGEE. The CDR3 spells CASSVGQGYQPQHF. The CDR3 region has the DNA TGTGCCAGCAGCGTCGGACAGGGCTATCAGCCCCAGCATTTT.

The chain uses TRBV27 and TRBJ2-1, with D maybe TRBD1 (5 bases). Germline assignment: CDR1 MNHEY and CDR2 SMNVEV (reference sequence). The CDR3 extends over 14 amino acids. Trimming removed 6 bases from V and 0 bases from J, with 9 bases in between. The CDR3 DNA follows: TGTGCCAGCAGAGGGGTAAGCTCCTACAATGAGCAGTTCTTC. Translation gives CASRGVSSYNEQFF.